The rows below give T cell receptor beta chains drawn from one sample of a study of cytomegalovirus exposure and HLA in healthy donors. Method: immunoSEQ multiplex PCR; TCRdb's copy keeps in-frame clones and lacks some. In the table there are around 170,000 clones, 75% to 90% of which are singletons. The sequencing input was PBMCs. These receptors were taken from a woman in her forties or fifties in good health and CMV-seropositive. Both conserved end residues are part of each CDR3. A D gene is named only where the DNA matches it firmly. Clone size is not always given. Where it is, it says once, few, many or a class for expanded clones.

TRBV12-5	13	NA	TRBJ2-7	TRBD1	TGTGCTAGCCGGGACAGGGGGTCCTACGAGCAGTACTTC	CASRDRGSYEQYF
TRBV19	14	few	TRBJ2-5	TRBD2	TGTGCCAGTAGTCGGCCGACTAGCAGAGAGACCCAGTACTTC	CASSRPTSRETQYF
TRBV7-9	14	NA	TRBJ1-2	NA	TGTGCCAGCAGCTTCAGGGCCTTTAACTATGGCTACACCTTC	CASSFRAFNYGYTF
TRBV11-3	13	NA	TRBJ2-7	NA	TGTGCCAGCAGCTTCCAGGGTGGGTACGAGCAGTACTTC	CASSFQGGYEQYF
TRBV2	16	NA	TRBJ2-6	TRBD1	TGTGCCACCCGGGACAGGGAGAACTCTGGGGCCAACGTCCTGACTTTC	CATRDRENSGANVLTF
TRBV5-1	14	NA	TRBJ1-1	NA	TGCGCCAGCAGCTTGGAACAGATGAACACTGAAGCTTTCTTT	CASSLEQMNTEAFF
TRBV7-2	15	NA	TRBJ2-2	NA	NA	CASSILVTNTGELFF
TRBV5-4	12	NA	TRBJ2-3	NA	TGTGCCAGCAGCATCGACAGCTATACGCAGTATTTT	CASSIDSYTQYF
TRBV7-9	19	once	TRBJ2-2	TRBD2	TGTGCCAGCAGCTTACAGTCTGGACTAGCGGAAATTAACACCGGGGAGCTGTTTTTT	CASSLQSGLAEINTGELFF
TRBV9	15	NA	TRBJ2-7	NA	TGTGCCAGCAGCCCAAGCCTAGGGAGCTCCTACGAGCAGTACTTC	CASSPSLGSSYEQYF
TRBV6-6	16	NA	TRBJ2-7	TRBD2	TGTGCCAGCAACCCCGAAGGACTAGCGGGTAACTACGAGCAGTACTTC	CASNPEGLAGNYEQYF
TRBV27	14	NA	TRBJ2-1	NA	TGTGCCAGCAGTCCGGAGGCCTCCTACAATGAGCAGTTCTTC	CASSPEASYNEQFF
TRBV20-1	11	NA	TRBJ1-2	NA	TGCAGTGCTAGAGGGGGCTTTGGCTACACCTTC	CSARGGFGYTF
TRBV30	15	NA	TRBJ2-5	NA	TGTGCCTGGACAGGCGGGGAGAGGCTCCAAGAGACCCAGTACTTC	CAWTGGERLQETQYF
TRBV2	15	NA	TRBJ2-5	TRBD1	TGTGCCAGCAGCTTTGACAGGGGGAGGCAAGAGACCCAGTACTTC	CASSFDRGRQETQYF
TRBV7-2	17	NA	TRBJ1-6	NA	TGTGCCAGCAGCTTAAGGGGAGGGGGAGTAGCTGATTCACCCCTCCACTTT	CASSLRGGGVADSPLHF
TRBV27	12	NA	TRBJ2-7	NA	TGTGCCAGCAGTTACAGCATCTACGAGCAGTACTTC	CASSYSIYEQYF
TRBV27	13	NA	TRBJ2-1	NA	TGTGCCAGCAGAGCGACAGCGTCGAATGAGCAGTTCTTC	CASRATASNEQFF
TRBV4-3	14	NA	TRBJ2-7	TRBD1	TGCGCCAGCAGCCAAGAGGACAGGGTTTACGAGCAGTACTTC	CASSQEDRVYEQYF
TRBV6-1	14	NA	TRBJ2-7	TRBD1	TGTGCCAGCAAAGGGGGACAGGGGGTCTACGAGCAGTACTTC	CASKGGQGVYEQYF
TRBV2	12	NA	TRBJ1-1	NA	TGTGCCAGCACCCGGGGGGATCATGAAGCTTTCTTT	CASTRGDHEAFF
TRBV6-1	13	NA	TRBJ2-1	TRBD2	TGTGCCAGCAGGACTAGCGGTTACAATGAGCAGTTCTTC	CASRTSGYNEQFF
TRBV5-1	11	NA	TRBJ1-1	NA	TGCGCCAGCAGCTTGGGAGATCTGGCTTTCTTT	CASSLGDLAFF
TRBV5-4	16	NA	TRBJ2-5	TRBD2	TGTGCCAGCAGCCAAGCCCCTAGCGGGGGTCAGGAGACCCAGTACTTC	CASSQAPSGGQETQYF
TRBV6-6	12	NA	TRBJ1-2	NA	TGTGCCAGCAGTGATAACAGGGAGGGCTACACCTTC	CASSDNREGYTF
TRBV5-6	17	once	TRBJ2-7	TRBD2	TGTGCCAGCGGCTTGGCGGCTAGCGGGGGCCCCTCACGCGAGCAGTACTTC	CASGLAASGGPSREQYF
TRBV25-1	13	NA	TRBJ1-1	NA	TGTGCCAGCATTCACAACAGTAATCGGGGAGCTTTCTTT	CASIHNSNRGAFF
TRBV5-5	14	NA	TRBJ2-1	NA	TGTGCCAGCAGCCCCCAGGCACTTTACAATGAGCAGTTCTTC	CASSPQALYNEQFF
TRBV6-5	14	NA	TRBJ1-2	TRBD1	TGTGCCAGCGCAAGGACAGGGCCTTCCTATGGCTACACCTTC	CASARTGPSYGYTF
TRBV5-4	17	NA	TRBJ2-3	TRBD2	TGTGCCAGCAGCTCTCCGGGACTAGCGGGGTTCTCAGATACGCAGTATTTT	CASSSPGLAGFSDTQYF
TRBV5-1	16	NA	TRBJ2-2	NA	TGCGCCAGCAGCTCAGGATCCCTGTCGAACACCGGGGAGCTGTTTTTT	CASSSGSLSNTGELFF
TRBV5-1	14	NA	TRBJ2-3	TRBD1	TGCGCCAGCAGTTCGGACAGGGGTGGAGATACGCAGTATTTT	CASSSDRGGDTQYF
TRBV5-6	13	few	TRBJ2-7	NA	TGTGCCAGCAGTTCAGGGAGGACCTACGAGCAGTACTTC	CASSSGRTYEQYF
TRBV7-2	15	NA	TRBJ2-3	TRBD1	TGTGCCAGCAGCTCCGGGGACAGGGATGCAGATACGCAGTATTTT	CASSSGDRDADTQYF
TRBV11-2	18	NA	TRBJ1-4	TRBD1	TGTGCCAGCAGTCTCCTGGGACAGGGGGTTAGAACTAATGAAAAACTGTTTTTT	CASSLLGQGVRTNEKLFF
TRBV28	13	NA	TRBJ2-7	NA	TGTGCCAGCAGGGAGGGACCCACCTACGAGCAGTACTTC	CASREGPTYEQYF
TRBV15	15	NA	TRBJ2-7	NA	TGTGCCACCAGCAGACACGAAGAGTCCACCTACGAGCAGTACTTC	CATSRHEESTYEQYF
TRBV28	14	NA	TRBJ1-2	NA	TGTGCCAGCAGTGGCACGACAGTCAACTATGGCTACACCTTC	CASSGTTVNYGYTF
TRBV6-5	14	NA	TRBJ2-2	NA	TGTGCCAGCACTAGGGGACAGAACACCGGGGAGCTGTTTTTT	CASTRGQNTGELFF
TRBV4-1	16	NA	TRBJ1-6	NA	TGCGCCAGCAGCCAAGAGGGCAGGGCAAATAATTCACCCCTCCACTTT	CASSQEGRANNSPLHF
TRBV5-4	15	NA	TRBJ2-2	TRBD1	TGTGCCAGCAGATTAGGGACAGCCGACACCGGGGAGCTGTTTTTT	CASRLGTADTGELFF
TRBV11-2	15	NA	TRBJ1-1	TRBD1	TGTGCCCGCCTGGGGCAGGGGGCTTGGGACACTGAAGCTTTCTTT	CARLGQGAWDTEAFF
TRBV27	15	NA	TRBJ2-5	NA	TGTGCCAGCAGTTCCGGGACACCCACCCAGGAGACCCAGTACTTC	CASSSGTPTQETQYF
TRBV7-9	15	NA	TRBJ1-4	NA	TGTGCCAGCAGCTTAGGCGGGGGCATGAAAGAAAAACTGTTTTTT	CASSLGGGMKEKLFF
TRBV5-1	15	once	TRBJ2-7	NA	TGCGCCAGCAGCTTGGGATCTACTAGCTCCTACGAGCAGTACTTC	CASSLGSTSSYEQYF
TRBV6-6	15	NA	TRBJ2-5	TRBD2	TGTGCCAGCAGACCCCCGGGACTAGCGGAAGAGACCCAGTACTTC	CASRPPGLAEETQYF
TRBV13	14	once	TRBJ2-7	TRBD1	TGTGCCAGCAGCCAGGGACAGCTTCCCTACGAGCAGTACTTC	CASSQGQLPYEQYF
TRBV19	16	NA	TRBJ2-7	TRBD1	TGTGCCAGTACTCCCCGGACAGGGGTGTTCCCCTACGAGCAGTACTTC	CASTPRTGVFPYEQYF
TRBV21-1	13	NA	TRBJ2-7	NA	TGTGCCAGTGACCCAGGAGGCGACTACGAGCAGTACTTC	CASDPGGDYEQYF
TRBV27	16	NA	TRBJ1-4	TRBD1	TGTGCCAGCAGCCTATACCCGGGACAGTCTAATGAAAAACTGTTTTTT	CASSLYPGQSNEKLFF
TRBV27	18	NA	TRBJ2-2	TRBD2	TGTGCCAGCAGTTCAACCCTAGCGGGGGGGGGTATCGGAGGGGAGCTGTTTTTT	CASSSTLAGGGIGGELFF
TRBV2	14	few	TRBJ2-7	TRBD1	TGTGCCAGCAGTATGGGACAGGGTTCCTACGAGCAGTACTTC	CASSMGQGSYEQYF
TRBV4-1	18	NA	TRBJ2-3	NA	TGCGCCAGCAGCCTCTTTGTTATGGGGACTTCGGGCACAGATACGCAGTATTTT	CASSLFVMGTSGTDTQYF
TRBV6-6	14	NA	TRBJ1-1	NA	TGTGCCAGCAGCCCCAGGGGAGGGGTGACTGAAGCTTTCTTT	CASSPRGGVTEAFF
TRBV6-1	15	few	TRBJ1-5	NA	TGTGCCAGCAGTGAAGGGGAGAGTTCTTATCAGCCCCAGCATTTT	CASSEGESSYQPQHF
TRBV5-5	14	NA	TRBJ1-1	TRBD1	TGTGCCAGCAGCCGGGGACAGGCGGCCACTGAAGCTTTCTTT	CASSRGQAATEAFF
TRBV5-6	12	NA	TRBJ1-1	TRBD1	TGTGCCAGCAGCTCGGGACAGGCCGAAGCTTTCTTT	CASSSGQAEAFF
TRBV6-6	13	NA	TRBJ2-7	TRBD2	TGTGCCAGCAGTCCTGTGGCGGGGGTTGAGCAGTACTTC	CASSPVAGVEQYF
TRBV7-9	14	NA	TRBJ1-2	NA	TGTTCCAGCAGCCTTTCCAAGGGGAACTATGGCTACACCTTC	CSSSLSKGNYGYTF